This T cell receptor (beta chain) was found in a study of CD8+ T cells in alopecia areata. Study-level information: Those treated were given oral tofacitinib at 5 to 10 mg twice daily.

Sorted populations comprised CD4+ and CD8+ T cells obtained from PBMCs. The authors extracted RNA and reverse transcribed it into cDNA as the sequencing template. TCRdb's copy holds only in-frame clones and misses some; the assay was immunoSEQ multiplex PCR. In the table there are about 150,000 clones, around half of which are singletons. As to this clone: Its specificity is unknown.

Study findings and constraints: Between patients, shared TCR sequences were less clear than in mice. This was possibly due in part to HLA diversity in the patient population. Clonality was higher in lesional than normal scalp, especially in alopecia totalis/universalis.

From germline, CDR1 is SGHRS and CDR2 YFSETQ. The germline V and J ends were trimmed by 7 bases and 0 bases, with 7 bases remaining between them. CDR3 length: 12 amino acids. V and J are TRBV5-1 and TRBJ1-2; D not resolved. The sequence was collected from a human donor with alopecia areata. The source material was CD8+ T cells sorted from blood, sampled at week 0. Here the CDR3 reads CASRAANYGYTF. The CDR3 DNA sequence: TGCGCCAGCCGGGCAGCTAACTATGGCTACACCTTC.